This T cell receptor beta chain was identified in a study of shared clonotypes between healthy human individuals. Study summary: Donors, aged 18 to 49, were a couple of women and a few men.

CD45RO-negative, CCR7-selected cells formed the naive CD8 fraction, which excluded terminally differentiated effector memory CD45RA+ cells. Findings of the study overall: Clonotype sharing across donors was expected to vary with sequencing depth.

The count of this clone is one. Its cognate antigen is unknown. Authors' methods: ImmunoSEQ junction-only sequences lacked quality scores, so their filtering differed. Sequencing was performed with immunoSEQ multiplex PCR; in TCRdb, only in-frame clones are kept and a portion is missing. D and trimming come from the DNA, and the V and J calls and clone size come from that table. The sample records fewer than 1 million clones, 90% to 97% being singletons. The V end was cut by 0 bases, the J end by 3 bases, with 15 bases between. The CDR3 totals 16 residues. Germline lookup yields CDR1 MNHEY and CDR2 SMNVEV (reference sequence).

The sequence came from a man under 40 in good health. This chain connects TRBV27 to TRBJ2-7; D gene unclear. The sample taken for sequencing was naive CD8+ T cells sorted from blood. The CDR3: CASSLSARPPGYEQYF. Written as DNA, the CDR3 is TGTGCCAGCAGTTTATCGGCGAGACCTCCAGGCTACGAGCAGTACTTC.